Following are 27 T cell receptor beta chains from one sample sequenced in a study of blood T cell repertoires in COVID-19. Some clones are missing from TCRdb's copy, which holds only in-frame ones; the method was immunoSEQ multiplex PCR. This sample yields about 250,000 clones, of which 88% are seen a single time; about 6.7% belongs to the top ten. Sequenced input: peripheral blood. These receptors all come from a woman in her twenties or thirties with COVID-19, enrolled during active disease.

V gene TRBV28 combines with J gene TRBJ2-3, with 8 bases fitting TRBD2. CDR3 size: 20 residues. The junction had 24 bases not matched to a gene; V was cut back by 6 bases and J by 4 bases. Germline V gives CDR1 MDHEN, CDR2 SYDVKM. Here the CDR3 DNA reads TGTGCCAGCAGCCCCGGGGGCTGGCGGGGGGAACTCCGTCTAGCAGATACGCAGTATTTT. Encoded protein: CASSPGGWRGELRLADTQYF.

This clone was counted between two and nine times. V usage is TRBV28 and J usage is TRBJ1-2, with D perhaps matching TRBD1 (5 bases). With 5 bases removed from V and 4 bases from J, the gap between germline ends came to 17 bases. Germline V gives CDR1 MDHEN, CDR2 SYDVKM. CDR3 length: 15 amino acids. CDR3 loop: CASSPPFDSGYGYTF. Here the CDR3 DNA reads TGTGCCAGCAGTCCCCCCTTCGACAGTGGCTATGGCTACACCTTC.

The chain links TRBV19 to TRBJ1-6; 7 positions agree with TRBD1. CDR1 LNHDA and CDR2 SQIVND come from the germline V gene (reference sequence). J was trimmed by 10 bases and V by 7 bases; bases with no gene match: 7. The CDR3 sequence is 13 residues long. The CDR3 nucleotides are TGTGCCAGTAAGACAGGGCTCGGCTCACCCCTCCACTTT. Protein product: CASKTGLGSPLHF.

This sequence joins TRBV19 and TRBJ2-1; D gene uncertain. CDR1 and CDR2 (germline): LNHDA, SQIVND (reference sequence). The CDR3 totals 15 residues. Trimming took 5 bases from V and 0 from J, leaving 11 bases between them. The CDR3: CASSSARSSYNEQFF. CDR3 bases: TGTGCCAGTAGTTCGGCGAGGAGCTCCTACAATGAGCAGTTCTTC.

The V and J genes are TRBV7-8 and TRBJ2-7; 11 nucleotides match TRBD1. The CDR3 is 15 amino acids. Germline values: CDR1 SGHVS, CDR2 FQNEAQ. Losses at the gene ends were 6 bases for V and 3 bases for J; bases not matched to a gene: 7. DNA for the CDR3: TGTGCCAGCAGTGTCGGGACAGGGGGGGGCTACGAGCAGTACTTC. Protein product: CASSVGTGGGYEQYF. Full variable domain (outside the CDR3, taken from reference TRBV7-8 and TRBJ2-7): GAGVSQSPRYKVAKRGQDVALRCDPISGHVSLFWYQQALGQGPEFLTYFQNEAQLDKSGLPSDRFFAERPEGSVSTLKIQRTQQEDSAVYLCASSVGTGGGYEQYFGPGTRLTVT.

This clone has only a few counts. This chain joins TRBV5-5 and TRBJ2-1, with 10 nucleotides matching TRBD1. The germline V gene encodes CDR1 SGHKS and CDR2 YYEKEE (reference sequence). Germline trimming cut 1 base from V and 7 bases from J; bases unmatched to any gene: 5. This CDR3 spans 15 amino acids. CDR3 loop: CASSLWSGQGNEQFF. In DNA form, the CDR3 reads TGTGCCAGCAGCTTGTGGTCGGGACAGGGGAATGAGCAGTTCTTC.

The CDR3 nucleotides read TGTGCCAGCAGCTCCCGCGATCGGGGTTCCTACAATGAGCAGTTCTTC. It yields the protein CASSSRDRGSYNEQFF. The chain uses TRBV11-3 and TRBJ2-1, with D possibly being TRBD2 (5 bases). The CDR3 extends over 16 amino acids. Trimming took off 4 bases at V and 1 base at J, with 14 bases between the two ends. The germline CDR1 and CDR2 sequences are SGHNT and YENEEA. The variable domain in full, with the rest retrieved from reference TRBV11-3 and TRBJ2-1, is EAGVVQSPRYKIIEKKQPVAFWCNPISGHNTLYWYLQNLGQGPELLIRYENEEAVDDSQLPKDRFSAERLKGVDSTLKIQPAELGDSAVYLCASSSRDRGSYNEQFFGPGTRLTVL.

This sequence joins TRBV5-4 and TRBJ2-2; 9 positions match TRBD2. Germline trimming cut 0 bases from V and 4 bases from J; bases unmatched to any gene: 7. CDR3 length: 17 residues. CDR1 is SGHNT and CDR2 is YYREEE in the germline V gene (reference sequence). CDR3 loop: CASSLAGAGGGTGELFF. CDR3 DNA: TGTGCCAGCAGCTTGGCCGGCGCGGGAGGGGGCACCGGGGAGCTGTTTTTT.

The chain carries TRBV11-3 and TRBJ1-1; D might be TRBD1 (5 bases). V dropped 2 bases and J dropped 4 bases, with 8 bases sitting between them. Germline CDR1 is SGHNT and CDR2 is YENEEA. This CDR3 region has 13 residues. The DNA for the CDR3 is TGTGCCAGCAGCTTAAGAGACAGCACTGAAGCTTTCTTT. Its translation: CASSLRDSTEAFF.

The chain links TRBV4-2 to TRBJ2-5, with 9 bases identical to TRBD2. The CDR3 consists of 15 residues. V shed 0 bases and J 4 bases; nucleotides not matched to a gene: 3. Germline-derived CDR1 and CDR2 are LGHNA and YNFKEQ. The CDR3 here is CASSQERGGSETQYF. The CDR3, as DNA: TGTGCCAGCAGCCAAGAGCGGGGGGGGTCAGAGACCCAGTACTTC.

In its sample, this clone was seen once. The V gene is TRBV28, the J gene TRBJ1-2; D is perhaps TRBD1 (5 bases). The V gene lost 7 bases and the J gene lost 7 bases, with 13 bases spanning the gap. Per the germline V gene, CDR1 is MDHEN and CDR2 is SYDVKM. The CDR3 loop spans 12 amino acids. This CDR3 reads CASTGQGIGYTF. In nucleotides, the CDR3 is TGTGCCAGCACCGGACAAGGGATTGGCTACACCTTC.

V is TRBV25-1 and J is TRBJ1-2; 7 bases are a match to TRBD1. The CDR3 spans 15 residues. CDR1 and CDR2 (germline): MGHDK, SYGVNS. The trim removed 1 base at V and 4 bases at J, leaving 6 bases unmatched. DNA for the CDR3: TGTGCCAGCAGTGAATCTTTGGACAGGAGCTATGGCTACACCTTC. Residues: CASSESLDRSYGYTF.

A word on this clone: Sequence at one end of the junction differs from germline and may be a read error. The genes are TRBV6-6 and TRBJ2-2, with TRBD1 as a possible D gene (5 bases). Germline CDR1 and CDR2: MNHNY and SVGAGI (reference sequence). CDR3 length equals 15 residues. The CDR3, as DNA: TGTGCCAGCAGTTACTCTAGTGACAGACCTTGGATCGGTTTGTTT. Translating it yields CASSYSSDRPWIGLF.

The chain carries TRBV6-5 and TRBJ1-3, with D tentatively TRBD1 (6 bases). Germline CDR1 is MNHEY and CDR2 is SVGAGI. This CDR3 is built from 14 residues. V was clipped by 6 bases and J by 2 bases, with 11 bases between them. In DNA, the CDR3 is TGTGCCAGCAGGAAACAGGGCCCTGGAAACACCATATATTTT. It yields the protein CASRKQGPGNTIYF.

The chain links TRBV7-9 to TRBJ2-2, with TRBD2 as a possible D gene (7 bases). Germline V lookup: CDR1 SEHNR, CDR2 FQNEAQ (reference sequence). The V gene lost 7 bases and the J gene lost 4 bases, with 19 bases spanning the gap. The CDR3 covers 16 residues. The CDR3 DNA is TGTGCCAGCACCAAGGGGGGGCTAAGTGGCACCGGGGAGCTGTTTTTT. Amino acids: CASTKGGLSGTGELFF.

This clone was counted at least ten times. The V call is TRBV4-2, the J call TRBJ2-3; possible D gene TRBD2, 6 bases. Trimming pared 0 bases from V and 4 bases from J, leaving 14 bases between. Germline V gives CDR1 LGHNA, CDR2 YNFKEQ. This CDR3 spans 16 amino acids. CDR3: CASSQEGASASDTQYF. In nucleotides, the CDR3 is TGTGCCAGCAGCCAAGAAGGGGCTAGCGCTTCAGATACGCAGTATTTT.

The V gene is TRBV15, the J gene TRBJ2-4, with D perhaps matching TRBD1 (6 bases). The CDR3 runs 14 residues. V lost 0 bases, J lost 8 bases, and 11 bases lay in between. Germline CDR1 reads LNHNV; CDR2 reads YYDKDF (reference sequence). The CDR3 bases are TGTGCCACCAGCAGAGATAAGACAGGCGACATTCAGTACTTC. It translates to CATSRDKTGDIQYF. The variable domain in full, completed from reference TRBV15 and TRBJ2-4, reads DAMVIQNPRYQVTQFGKPVTLSCSQTLNHNVMYWYQQKSSQAPKLLFHYYDKDFNNEADTPDNFQSRRPNTSFCFLDIRSPGLGDTAMYLCATSRDKTGDIQYFGAGTRLSVL.

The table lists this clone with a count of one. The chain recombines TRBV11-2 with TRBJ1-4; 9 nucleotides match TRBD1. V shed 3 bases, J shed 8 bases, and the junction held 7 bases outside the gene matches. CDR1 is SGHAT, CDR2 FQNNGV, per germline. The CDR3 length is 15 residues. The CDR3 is CASSFRQGEMEKLFF. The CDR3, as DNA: TGTGCCAGCAGCTTCCGACAGGGGGAGATGGAAAAACTGTTTTTT.

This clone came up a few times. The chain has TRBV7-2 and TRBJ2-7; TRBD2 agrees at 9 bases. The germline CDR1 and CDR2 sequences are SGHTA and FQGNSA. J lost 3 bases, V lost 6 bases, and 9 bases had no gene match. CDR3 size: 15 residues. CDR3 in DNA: TGTGCCAGCAGTCCTAGACTAGCGGCCGACTACGAGCAGTACTTC. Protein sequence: CASSPRLAADYEQYF.

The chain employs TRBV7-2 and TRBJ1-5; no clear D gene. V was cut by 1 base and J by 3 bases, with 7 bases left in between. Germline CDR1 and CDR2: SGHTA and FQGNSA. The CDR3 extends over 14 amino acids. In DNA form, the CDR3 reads TGTGCCAGCAGCTTAGTCCATCCCAATCAGCCCCAGCATTTT. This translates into CASSLVHPNQPQHF.

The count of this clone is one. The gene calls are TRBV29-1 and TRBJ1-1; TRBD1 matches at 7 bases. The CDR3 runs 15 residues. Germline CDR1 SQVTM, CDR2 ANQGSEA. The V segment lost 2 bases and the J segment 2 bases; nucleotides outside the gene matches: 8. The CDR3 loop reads CSVENRTGRNTEAFF. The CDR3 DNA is TGCAGCGTTGAAAATAGGACAGGCCGAAACACTGAAGCTTTCTTT.

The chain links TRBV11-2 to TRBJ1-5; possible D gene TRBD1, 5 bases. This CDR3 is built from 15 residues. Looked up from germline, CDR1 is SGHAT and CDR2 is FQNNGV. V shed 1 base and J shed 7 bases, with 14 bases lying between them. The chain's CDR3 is CASSLGQGRWQPQHF. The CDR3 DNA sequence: TGTGCCAGCAGCTTAGGTCAGGGTAGGTGGCAGCCCCAGCATTTT.

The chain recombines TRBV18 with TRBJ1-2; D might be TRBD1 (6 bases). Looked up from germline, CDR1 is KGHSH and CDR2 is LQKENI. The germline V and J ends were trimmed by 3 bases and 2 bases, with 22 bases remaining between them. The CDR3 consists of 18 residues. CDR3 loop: CASSPKEGVVLSNYGYTF. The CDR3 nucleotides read TGTGCCAGCTCACCTAAAGAGGGGGTAGTCCTGTCAAACTATGGCTACACCTTC.

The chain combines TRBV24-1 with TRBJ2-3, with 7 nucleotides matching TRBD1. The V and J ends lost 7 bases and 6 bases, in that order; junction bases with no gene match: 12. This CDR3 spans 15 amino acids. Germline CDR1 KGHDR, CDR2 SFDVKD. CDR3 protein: CATRPGTTQGDTQYF. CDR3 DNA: TGTGCCACCAGGCCCGGGACAACACAGGGGGATACGCAGTATTTT.

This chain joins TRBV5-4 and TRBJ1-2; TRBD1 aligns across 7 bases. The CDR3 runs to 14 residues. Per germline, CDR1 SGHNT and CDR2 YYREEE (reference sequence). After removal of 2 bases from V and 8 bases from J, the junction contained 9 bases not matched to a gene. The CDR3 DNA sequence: TGTGCCAGCAGCTTCTCAGGGGGTTCGGGGGGCTACACCTTC. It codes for CASSFSGGSGGYTF. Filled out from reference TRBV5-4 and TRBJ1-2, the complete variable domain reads ETGVTQSPTHLIKTRGQQVTLRCSSQSGHNTVSWYQQALGQGPQFIFQYYREEENGRGNFPPRFSGLQFPNYSSELNVNALELDDSALYLCASSFSGGSGGYTFGSGTRLTVV.

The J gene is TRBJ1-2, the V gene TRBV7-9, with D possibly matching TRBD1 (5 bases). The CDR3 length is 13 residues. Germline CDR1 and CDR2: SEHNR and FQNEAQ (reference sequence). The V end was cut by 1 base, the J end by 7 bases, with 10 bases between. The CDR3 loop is CASSLGGEVGYTF. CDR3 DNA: TGTGCCAGCAGCTTAGGGGGGGAAGTTGGCTACACCTTC.

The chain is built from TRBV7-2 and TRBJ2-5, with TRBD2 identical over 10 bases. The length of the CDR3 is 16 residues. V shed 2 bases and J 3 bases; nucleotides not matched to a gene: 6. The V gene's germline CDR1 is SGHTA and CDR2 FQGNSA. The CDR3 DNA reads TGTGCCAGCAGCTTATGGAGAGGACTAGCGGAAGAGACCCAGTACTTC. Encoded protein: CASSLWRGLAEETQYF. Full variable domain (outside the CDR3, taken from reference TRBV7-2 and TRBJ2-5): GAGVSQSPSNKVTEKGKDVELRCDPISGHTALYWYRQSLGQGLEFLIYFQGNSAPDKSGLPSDRFSAERTGGSVSTLTIQRTQQEDSAVYLCASSLWRGLAEETQYFGPGTRLLVL.